Sequencing of this TCR beta chain was carried out in a study of T-cell reconstitution after alpha-beta-depleted transplantation in children. Unique molecular identifiers were built into the TCRbeta library. TCRdb itself ran the PCR reads through MiXCR, one entry per CDR3 protein. The data contain hundreds of thousands of distinct CDR3 sequences, about 18% of them singletons. The TCR originated in a human donor who donated a stem cell graft to a child with acute lymphoblastic leukemia. Sample: PBMCs from the stem cell graft donor, taken from the stem cell graft.

CDR3 nucleotide sequence: TGTGCCAGCAGCCAAGACCCCACTAGCCCCTACGTCTACGAGCAGTACTTC. It is translated as CASSQDPTSPYVYEQYF. The chain uses TRBV4-2 and TRBJ2-7; TRBD2 might be the D (6 bases). Germline values: CDR1 LGHNA, CDR2 YNFKEQ. This CDR3 has 17 residues. Trimming shortened V by 0 bases and J by 3 bases, and 18 bases separated the two germline ends.